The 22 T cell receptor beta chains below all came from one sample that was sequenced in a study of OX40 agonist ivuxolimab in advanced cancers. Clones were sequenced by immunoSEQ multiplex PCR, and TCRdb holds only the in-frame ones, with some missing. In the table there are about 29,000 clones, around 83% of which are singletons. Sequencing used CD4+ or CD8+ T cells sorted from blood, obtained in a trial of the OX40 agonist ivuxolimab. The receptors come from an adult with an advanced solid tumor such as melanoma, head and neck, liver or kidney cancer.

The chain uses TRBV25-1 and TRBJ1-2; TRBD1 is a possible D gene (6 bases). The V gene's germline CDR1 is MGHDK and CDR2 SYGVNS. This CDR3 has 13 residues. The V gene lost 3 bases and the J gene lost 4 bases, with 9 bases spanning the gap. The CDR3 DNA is TGTGCCAGCAGTGAGTCAGGGGTCTATGGCTACACCTTC. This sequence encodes CASSESGVYGYTF.

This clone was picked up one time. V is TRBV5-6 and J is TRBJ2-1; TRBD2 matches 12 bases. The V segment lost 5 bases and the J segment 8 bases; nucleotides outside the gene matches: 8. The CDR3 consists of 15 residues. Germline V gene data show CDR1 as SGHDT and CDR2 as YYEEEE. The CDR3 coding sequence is TGTGCCAGCAGACCCGTGACTAGCGGGAGTTATGAGCAGTTCTTC. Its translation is CASRPVTSGSYEQFF.

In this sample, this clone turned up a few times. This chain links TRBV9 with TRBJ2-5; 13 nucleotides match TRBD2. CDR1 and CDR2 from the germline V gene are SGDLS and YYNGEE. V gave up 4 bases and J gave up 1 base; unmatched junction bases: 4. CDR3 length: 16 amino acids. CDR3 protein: CASSPGTSGAQETQYF. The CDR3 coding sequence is TGTGCCAGCAGCCCTGGGACTAGCGGGGCCCAAGAGACCCAGTACTTC.

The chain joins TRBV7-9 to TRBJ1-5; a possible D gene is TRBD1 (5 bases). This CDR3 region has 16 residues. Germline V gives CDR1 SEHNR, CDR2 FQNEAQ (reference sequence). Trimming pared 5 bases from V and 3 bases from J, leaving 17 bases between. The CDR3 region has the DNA TGTGCCAGCAGCCCCTGGGGGGACGGGAACAATCAGCCCCAGCATTTT. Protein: CASSPWGDGNNQPQHF.

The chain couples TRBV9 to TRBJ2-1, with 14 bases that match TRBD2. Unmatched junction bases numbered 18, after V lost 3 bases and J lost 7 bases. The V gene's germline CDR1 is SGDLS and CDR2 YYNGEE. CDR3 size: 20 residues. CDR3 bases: TGTGCCAGCAGCGACCCCAGGGGACTAGCGGGGGCGCCCACTCTTAATGAGCAGTTCTTC. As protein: CASSDPRGLAGAPTLNEQFF.

Here the CDR3 DNA reads TGCGCCAGCAAACTTGCAACAGGGTGGACCGGGGAGCTGTTTTTT. Translated, it gives CASKLATGWTGELFF. The chain couples TRBV10-2 to TRBJ2-2, with D perhaps TRBD1 (6 bases). Germline V gene data show CDR1 as WSHSY and CDR2 as SAAADI. CDR3 length equals 15 residues. V was clipped by 7 bases and J by 5 bases, with 17 bases between them.

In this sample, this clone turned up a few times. CDR3 sequence reads: CASSQEGQVWNGYTF. As DNA, the CDR3 is TGTGCCAGCAGCCAAGAGGGACAGGTTTGGAATGGCTACACCTTC. The chain links TRBV4-2 to TRBJ1-2; 8 nucleotides align to TRBD1. V shed 0 bases, J shed 6 bases, and the junction held 6 bases outside the gene matches. This CDR3 is built from 15 residues. Germline V lookup: CDR1 LGHNA, CDR2 YNFKEQ.

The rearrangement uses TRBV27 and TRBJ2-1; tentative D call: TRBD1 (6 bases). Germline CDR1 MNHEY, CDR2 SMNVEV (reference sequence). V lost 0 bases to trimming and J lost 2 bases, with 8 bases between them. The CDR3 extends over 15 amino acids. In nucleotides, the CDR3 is TGTGCCAGCAGTTTATCCGGGACAACCTACAATGAGCAGTTCTTC. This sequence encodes CASSLSGTTYNEQFF.

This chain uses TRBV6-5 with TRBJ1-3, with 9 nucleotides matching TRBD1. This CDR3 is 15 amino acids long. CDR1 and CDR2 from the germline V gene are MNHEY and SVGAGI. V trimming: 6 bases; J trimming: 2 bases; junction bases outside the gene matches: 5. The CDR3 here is CASRTTGGTGNTIYF. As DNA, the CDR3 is TGTGCCAGCAGGACCACAGGGGGCACTGGAAACACCATATATTTT.

DNA of the CDR3: TGTGCCGAGCCGCGGGGGAGAGGGAAAGATACGCAGTATTTT. Its protein is CAEPRGRGKDTQYF. The chain links TRBV6-5 to TRBJ2-3; TRBD2 matches at 7 bases. Germline V lookup: CDR1 MNHEY, CDR2 SVGAGI. This CDR3 spans 14 amino acids. With V trimmed by 11 bases and J by 5 bases, 13 bases remained unmatched.

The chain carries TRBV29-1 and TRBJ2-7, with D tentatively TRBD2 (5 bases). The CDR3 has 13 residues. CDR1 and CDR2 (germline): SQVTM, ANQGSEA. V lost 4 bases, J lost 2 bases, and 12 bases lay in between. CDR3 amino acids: CSVGGRRAYEQYF. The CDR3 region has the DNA TGCAGCGTTGGGGGAAGGCGGGCCTACGAGCAGTACTTC.

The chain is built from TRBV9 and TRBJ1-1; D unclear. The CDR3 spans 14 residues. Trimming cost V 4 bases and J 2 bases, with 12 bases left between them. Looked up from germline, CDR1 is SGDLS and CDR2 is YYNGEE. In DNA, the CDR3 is TGTGCCAGCAGCATATCACAGAGAAACACTGAAGCTTTCTTT. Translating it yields CASSISQRNTEAFF.

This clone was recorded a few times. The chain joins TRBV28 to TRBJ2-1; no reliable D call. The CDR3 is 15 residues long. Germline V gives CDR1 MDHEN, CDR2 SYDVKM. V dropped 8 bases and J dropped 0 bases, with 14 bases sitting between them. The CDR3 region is CASRPAGISYNEQFF. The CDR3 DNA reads TGTGCCAGCCGCCCGGCTGGAATCTCCTACAATGAGCAGTTCTTC.

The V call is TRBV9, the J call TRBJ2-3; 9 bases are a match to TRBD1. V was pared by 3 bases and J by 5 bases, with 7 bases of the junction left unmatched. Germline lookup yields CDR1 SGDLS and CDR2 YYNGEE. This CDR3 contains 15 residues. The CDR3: CASSGNRGPGDTQYF. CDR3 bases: TGTGCCAGCAGCGGCAACAGGGGGCCGGGAGATACGCAGTATTTT.

As DNA, the CDR3 is TGTGCCAGCAGTGACTCCCGAGGGGAGGGCGGCTATGGCTACACCTTC. It codes for CASSDSRGEGGYGYTF. The chain combines TRBV6-4 with TRBJ1-2, with a possible D match to TRBD1 (5 bases). The V and J ends lost 0 bases and 4 bases respectively, with 15 bases between them. Germline CDR1 MRHNA, CDR2 SNTAGT. This CDR3 has 16 residues.

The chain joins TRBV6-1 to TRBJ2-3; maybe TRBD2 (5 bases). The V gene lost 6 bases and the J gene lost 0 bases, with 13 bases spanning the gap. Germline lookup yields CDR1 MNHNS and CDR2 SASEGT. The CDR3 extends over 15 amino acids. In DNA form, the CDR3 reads TGTGCCAGCAGCGTCCTGAGGGTTAGCACAGATACGCAGTATTTT. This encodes CASSVLRVSTDTQYF.

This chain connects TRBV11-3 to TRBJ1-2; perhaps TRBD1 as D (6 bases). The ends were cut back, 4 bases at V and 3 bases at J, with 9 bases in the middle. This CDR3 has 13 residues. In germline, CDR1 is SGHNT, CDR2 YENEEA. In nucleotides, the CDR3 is TGTGCCAGCAGCTCAAACAGGGACTATGGCTACACCTTC. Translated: CASSSNRDYGYTF.

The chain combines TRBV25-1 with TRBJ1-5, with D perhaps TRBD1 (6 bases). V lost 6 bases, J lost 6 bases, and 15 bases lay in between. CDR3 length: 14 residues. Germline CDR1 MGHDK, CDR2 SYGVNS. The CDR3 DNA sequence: TGTGCCAGCAGCGCCTGGGGGCCCCCTCAGCCCCAGCATTTT. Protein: CASSAWGPPQPQHF.

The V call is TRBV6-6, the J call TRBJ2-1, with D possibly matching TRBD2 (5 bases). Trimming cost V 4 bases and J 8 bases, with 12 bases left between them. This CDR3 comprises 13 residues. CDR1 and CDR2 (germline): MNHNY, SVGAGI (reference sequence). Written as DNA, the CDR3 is TGTGCCAGCAGTTCGGGAAATTCGGATGAGCAGTTCTTC. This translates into CASSSGNSDEQFF.

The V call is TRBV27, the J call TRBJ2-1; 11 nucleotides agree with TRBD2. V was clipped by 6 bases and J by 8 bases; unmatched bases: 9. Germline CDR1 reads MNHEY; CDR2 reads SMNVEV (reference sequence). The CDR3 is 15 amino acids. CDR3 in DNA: TGTGCCAGCAGCTTAGCGGGAGGGCCGTATTATGAGCAGTTCTTC. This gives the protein CASSLAGGPYYEQFF.

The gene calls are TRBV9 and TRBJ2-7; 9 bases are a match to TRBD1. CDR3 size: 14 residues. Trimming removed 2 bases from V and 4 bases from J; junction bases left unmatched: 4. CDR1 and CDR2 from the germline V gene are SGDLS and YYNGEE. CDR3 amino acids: CASSVGDRAYEQYF. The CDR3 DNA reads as TGTGCCAGCAGCGTTGGGGACAGGGCATACGAGCAGTACTTC.

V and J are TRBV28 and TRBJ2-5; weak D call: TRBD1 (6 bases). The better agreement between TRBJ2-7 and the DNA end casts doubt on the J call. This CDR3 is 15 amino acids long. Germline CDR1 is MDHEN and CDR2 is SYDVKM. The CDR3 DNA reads TGTGCCAGCAGTTTAAGTGACAGGTCTCTGGACGAGCAGTACTTC. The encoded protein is CASSLSDRSLDEQYF.